A single sample gave rise to the 17 T cell receptor beta chains below, sequenced in a study of CD8+CD57+ T cells in acquired aplastic anemia. Genomic DNA, the template, was used for profiling of the TCR beta VDJ and CDR3. One entry per CDR3 protein, called by TCRdb with MiXCR from the reads. The sample holds 200,000 or so distinct CDR3 sequences; around three fifths are singletons and the top ten take around 45%. Input material: sorted CD4+, CD8+, or CD8+CD57+ T cells (not recorded which) from PBMCs. The receptors derive from a human donor with severe aplastic anemia or a healthy control (not recorded which).

This clonotype was seen a few times. V and J are TRBV15 and TRBJ1-2; 9 positions agree with TRBD1. Losses at the gene ends were 3 bases for V and 3 bases for J; bases not matched to a gene: 5. CDR1 and CDR2 from the germline V gene are LNHNV and YYDKDF (reference sequence). The CDR3 length is 15 residues. CDR3 nucleotide sequence: TGTGCCACCAGCAGGGCGACAGGGGGGGACTATGGCTACACCTTC. Protein: CATSRATGGDYGYTF.

In this sample, this clonotype turned up a few times. The rearrangement uses TRBV6-1 and TRBJ1-4; TRBD1 aligns across 11 bases. The CDR3 sequence is 16 residues long. V dropped 5 bases and J dropped 1; count of bases not matched to a gene: 3. Germline V gives CDR1 MNHNS, CDR2 SASEGT. The CDR3 DNA reads as TGTGCCAGCAGTCGGGACAGGGGGGTAACTAATGAAAAACTGTTTTTT. Its translation is CASSRDRGVTNEKLFF.

This clonotype was seen only a few times. The chain combines TRBV20-1 with TRBJ2-7; 7 nucleotides agree with TRBD2. Germline trimming cut 0 bases from V and 3 bases from J; bases unmatched to any gene: 8. CDR1 and CDR2 (germline): DFQATT, SNEGSKA (reference sequence). The CDR3 extends over 15 amino acids. CDR3 sequence (DNA): TGCAGTGCTAGAGATGTGGGGGGGTTAAGCTACGAGCAGTACTTC. Protein sequence: CSARDVGGLSYEQYF.

V and J are TRBV7-3 and TRBJ2-1; TRBD2 matches 9 bases. This CDR3 spans 14 amino acids. Germline loops: CDR1 SGHTA, CDR2 FQGTGA. Germline trimming cut 1 base from V and 9 bases from J; bases unmatched to any gene: 4. CDR3 bases: TGTGCCAGCAGCTTAAAGCGGGAGGTCCCTGAGCAGTTCTTC. This encodes CASSLKREVPEQFF.

This clonotype was seen once. This sequence joins TRBV2 and TRBJ1-6, with 9 bases identical to TRBD1. There are 13 residues in the CDR3. J lost 10 bases, V lost 7 bases, and 5 bases had no gene match. Germline V lookup: CDR1 SNHLY, CDR2 FYNNEI. CDR3 residues: CASNTGGRSPLHF. The DNA of the CDR3 is TGTGCCAGCAATACAGGGGGCAGGTCACCCCTCCACTTT.

A remark on this clonotype: Because it lacks the conserved phenylalanine or tryptophan at the end, this CDR3 is likely a read error. The chain carries TRBV20-1 and TRBJ2-3; 9 bases map to TRBD2. V lost 6 bases to trimming and J lost 0 bases; unmatched junction nucleotides: 7. Per germline, CDR1 DFQATT and CDR2 SNEGSKA (reference sequence). The length of the CDR3 is 15 residues. The CDR3 protein is CSARTSETSTDTQYL. Here the CDR3 DNA reads TGCAGTGCACGGACTAGCGAGACTAGCACAGATACGCAGTATCTT.

As regards this clonotype: One end of the junction varies from germline; a read error may be responsible. The chain links TRBV2 to TRBJ2-5, with D unresolved. The CDR3 has 10 amino acids. The germline gives CDR1 SNHLY, CDR2 FYNNEI. The CDR3 loop reads CASSQKAQYF. DNA for the CDR3: TGCGCCAGCAGCCAGAAGGCCCAGTACTTC.

The chain combines TRBV12-3 or TRBV12-4 with TRBJ2-5; D not certain. There are 15 residues in the CDR3. The V end was cut by 5 bases, the J end by 0 bases, with 13 bases between. The CDR3 sequence: CASSRAYMYQETQYF. The CDR3 region has the DNA TGTGCCAGCAGTAGGGCGTACATGTACCAAGAGACCCAGTACTTC.

Of note for this clonotype: One base away lies a much larger clone, so this may be a sequencing read error. This chain links TRBV19 with TRBJ2-7, with TRBD1 matching over 9 bases. Germline loops: CDR1 LNHDA, CDR2 SQIVND (reference sequence). With 6 bases clipped from V and 3 bases from J, the junction kept 9 bases outside the gene matches. The CDR3 length is 15 residues. This CDR3 reads CASSQTGGSFYEQYF. As DNA, the CDR3 is TGTGCCAGTAGCCAGACAGGGGGTAGTTTCTACGAGCAGTACTTC.

V and J are TRBV5-1 and TRBJ1-2; possibly TRBD1 for D (5 bases). The germline V gene has CDR1 SGHRS and CDR2 YFSETQ. V lost 4 bases, J lost 6 bases, and 16 bases lay in between. CDR3 length equals 14 residues. CDR3 amino acids: CASSGRGSPDGYTF. The CDR3 region has the DNA TGCGCCAGCAGCGGAAGGGGTTCCCCCGATGGCTACACCTTC. Full variable domain (outside the CDR3, taken from reference TRBV5-1 and TRBJ1-2): KAGVTQTPRYLIKTRGQQVTLSCSPISGHRSVSWYQQTPGQGLQFLFEYFSETQRNKGNFPGRFSGRQFSNSRSEMNVSTLELGDSALYLCASSGRGSPDGYTFGSGTRLTVV.

V usage is TRBV12-3 or TRBV12-4 and J usage is TRBJ2-5; 9 nucleotides match TRBD2. With 5 bases clipped from V and 1 base from J, the junction kept 2 bases outside the gene matches. The CDR3 has 14 amino acids. CDR3 coding DNA: TGTGCCAGCAGTGGCGGGGGGGCCCAAGAGACCCAGTACTTC. This translates into CASSGGGAQETQYF.

The chain has TRBV20-1 and TRBJ2-3, with D maybe TRBD2 (5 bases). The germline gives CDR1 DFQATT, CDR2 SNEGSKA (reference sequence). V was trimmed by 3 bases and J by 5 bases, leaving 15 bases between them. The CDR3 contains 14 residues. CDR3 sequence: CSARLGSGKDTQYF. In DNA, the CDR3 is TGCAGTGCTAGGCTGGGCAGCGGAAAAGATACGCAGTATTTT.

The chain recombines TRBV24-1 with TRBJ2-1; 8 bases match TRBD1. Losses at the gene ends were 7 bases for V and 1 base for J; bases not matched to a gene: 8. Germline CDR1 is KGHDR and CDR2 is SFDVKD. The CDR3 length is 16 residues. CDR3 protein: CATSPGGPQSYNEQFF. The CDR3, as DNA: TGTGCCACCAGCCCAGGGGGCCCTCAATCCTACAATGAGCAGTTCTTC.

In its sample, this clonotype was seen once. The junction and the germline gene differ at one end; a read error may be behind it. This rearrangement joins TRBV7-9 to TRBJ2-7; 9 nucleotides line up with TRBD1. The CDR3 contains 14 residues. The germline V gene has CDR1 SEHNR and CDR2 FQNEAQ (reference sequence). CDR3 region: CASSPGQGPYEQCF. In DNA, the CDR3 is TGTGCCAGCAGCCCGGGACAGGGCCCTTACGAGCAGTGCTTC.

This clonotype was counted between two and nine times. V and J are TRBV29-1 and TRBJ2-5; D gene unclear. Germline V lookup: CDR1 SQVTM, CDR2 ANQGSEA. V was trimmed by 3 bases and J by 2 bases, leaving 7 bases between them. CDR3 length: 12 amino acids. CDR3 nucleotides: TGCAGCGTTGATGAACAGCAAGAGACCCAGTACTTC. Its protein product is CSVDEQQETQYF.

This chain uses TRBV15 with TRBJ2-3, with D perhaps TRBD2 (6 bases). Germline CDR1 LNHNV, CDR2 YYDKDF (reference sequence). V lost 1 base and J lost 4, with 15 bases in between. The CDR3 sequence is 16 residues long. The chain's CDR3 is CATSRVGAGLSDTQYF. CDR3 in DNA: TGTGCCACCAGCAGAGTAGGAGCGGGTTTGTCAGATACGCAGTATTTT.

This clonotype was recorded at least ten times. The gene calls are TRBV19 and TRBJ1-4; weak D call: TRBD1 (6 bases). The CDR3 has 20 residues. The germline CDR1 and CDR2 sequences are LNHDA and SQIVND (reference sequence). Trimming shortened V by 5 bases and J by 13 bases, and 38 bases separated the two germline ends. CDR3 sequence reads: CASSDPSGQGDEMTFVRLFF. The CDR3 region has the DNA TGTGCCAGTAGTGATCCCTCGGGACAAGGGGACGAAATGACTTTTGTAAGACTGTTTTTT.